The 27 T cell receptor beta chains reported below all come from one sample, sequenced in a study of cytomegalovirus exposure and HLA in healthy donors. Some clones are missing from TCRdb's copy, which holds only in-frame ones; the method was immunoSEQ multiplex PCR. Of 76,000 or so clones detected, approximately 95% appear once; the ten largest clones hold roughly 3.4%. Sequencing was done on a sample of PBMCs. The source is a woman aged 18-29 years in good health and CMV-seropositive.

This clone was picked up a small number of times. This sequence joins TRBV15 and TRBJ2-2; D is unclear. Per germline, CDR1 LNHNV and CDR2 YYDKDF (reference sequence). CDR3 length: 13 amino acids. With 0 bases removed from V and 7 bases from J, the gap between germline ends came to 6 bases. CDR3 DNA: TGTGCCACCAGCAGAGATGAGAACGGGGAGCTGTTTTTT. Protein product: CATSRDENGELFF.

The chain recombines TRBV5-4 with TRBJ2-2; 10 bases fit TRBD2. V shed 0 bases and J 4 bases; nucleotides not matched to a gene: 6. The CDR3 has 17 amino acids. The germline V gene encodes CDR1 SGHNT and CDR2 YYREEE (reference sequence). The CDR3 here is CASSLGPIAGGTGELFF. The CDR3 region has the DNA TGTGCCAGCAGCTTGGGCCCTATAGCGGGAGGCACCGGGGAGCTGTTTTTT.

The rearrangement joins TRBV2 to TRBJ2-7; tentative D call: TRBD2 (5 bases). Looked up from germline, CDR1 is SNHLY and CDR2 is FYNNEI. The CDR3 length is 15 residues. V shed 4 bases and J shed 5 bases, with 18 bases lying between them. DNA for the CDR3: TGTGCCAGCAGTGGCGGTTCCGGGGTGAGACACGAGCAGTACTTC. Translating gives CASSGGSGVRHEQYF.

The J gene is TRBJ1-2, the V gene TRBV2; the D gene is possibly TRBD1 (5 bases). CDR1 SNHLY and CDR2 FYNNEI come from the germline V gene. This CDR3 region has 13 residues. Trimming stripped 8 bases from V and 0 bases from J, with 10 bases between. This chain's CDR3 is CASLGGANYGYTF. The CDR3 DNA follows: TGTGCCAGCCTCGGGGGAGCTAACTATGGCTACACCTTC.

This sequence joins TRBV9 and TRBJ2-3; 8 positions agree with TRBD2. V lost 10 bases, J lost 4 bases, and 17 bases stayed unmatched. The germline gives CDR1 SGDLS, CDR2 YYNGEE. The CDR3 spans 16 residues. This CDR3 is CARYHQRERCADTQYF. CDR3 in DNA: TGTGCCCGCTACCACCAGCGGGAGAGGTGCGCAGATACGCAGTATTTT.

The chain is built from TRBV19 and TRBJ1-1; 10 bases match TRBD1. The germline CDR1 and CDR2 sequences are LNHDA and SQIVND (reference sequence). The V and J ends lost 3 bases and 1 base, in that order; junction bases with no gene match: 8. The CDR3 totals 17 residues. The CDR3 coding sequence is TGTGCCAGTAGTATCTTGGGACAGGGGATTGGGAACACTGAAGCTTTCTTT. It yields the protein CASSILGQGIGNTEAFF. The variable domain in full, with the rest retrieved from reference TRBV19 and TRBJ1-1, is DGGITQSPKYLFRKEGQNVTLSCEQNLNHDAMYWYRQDPGQGLRLIYYSQIVNDFQKGDIAEGYSVSREKKESFPLTVTSAQKNPTAFYLCASSILGQGIGNTEAFFGQGTRLTVV.

The V call is TRBV28, the J call TRBJ2-5; D is possibly TRBD1 (6 bases). CDR1 MDHEN and CDR2 SYDVKM come from the germline V gene. The V gene lost 6 bases and the J gene lost 2 bases, with 10 bases spanning the gap. The CDR3 consists of 13 residues. The CDR3 bases are TGTGCCAGCAGGCCGCAGGGGCAAGAGACCCAGTACTTC. Its translation: CASRPQGQETQYF.

This chain connects TRBV7-9 to TRBJ2-7; 7 bases match TRBD1. V was pared by 4 bases and J by 6 bases, with 12 bases of the junction left unmatched. CDR1 SEHNR and CDR2 FQNEAQ come from the germline V gene (reference sequence). This CDR3 is 15 amino acids long. The CDR3 nucleotides are TGTGCCAGCAGCTCCCCCGCCCGGACAGGTGGCGAGCAGTACTTC. Translating it yields CASSSPARTGGEQYF.

The CDR3 DNA reads TGTGCCTGGAGGGACGGGAGGGCCAGCTCCTACAATGAGCAGTTCTTC. This gives the protein CAWRDGRASSYNEQFF. The chain joins TRBV30 to TRBJ2-1, with TRBD2 matching over 8 bases. The germline CDR1 and CDR2 sequences are GTSNPN and SVGIG (reference sequence). The V and J ends lost 3 bases and 0 bases, in that order; junction bases with no gene match: 7. This CDR3 spans 16 amino acids. Supplemented by reference TRBV30 and TRBJ2-1, the full variable domain reads SQTIHQWPATLVQPVGSPLSLECTVEGTSNPNLYWYRQAAGRGLQLLFYSVGIGQISSEVPQNLSASRPQDRQFILSSKKLLLSDSGFYLCAWRDGRASSYNEQFFGPGTRLTVL.

This chain joins TRBV7-9 and TRBJ2-3; 7 bases match TRBD2. The CDR3 covers 17 residues. Germline lookup yields CDR1 SEHNR and CDR2 FQNEAQ (reference sequence). J was trimmed by 6 bases and V by 6 bases; bases with no gene match: 18. CDR3 coding DNA: TGTGCCAGCAGTTCTACTAATCTACTAGCGAACGCCGATACGCAGTATTTT. Residues: CASSSTNLLANADTQYF.

This chain joins TRBV5-5 and TRBJ2-3; 10 nucleotides line up with TRBD2. With V trimmed by 4 bases and J by 2 bases, 4 bases remained unmatched. Germline CDR1 is SGHKS and CDR2 is YYEKEE (reference sequence). The CDR3 is 15 amino acids. DNA of the CDR3: TGTGCCAGCAGCCACGGACTAGCGGTCACAGATACGCAGTATTTT. Translated, it gives CASSHGLAVTDTQYF.

The CDR3: CASSLAGREGGYTF. The CDR3 nucleotides read TGTGCCAGCAGCTTAGCTGGGAGGGAAGGCGGCTACACCTTC. The genes are TRBV7-9 and TRBJ1-2, with D unresolved. V lost 0 bases, J lost 8 bases, and 13 bases lay in between. Germline loops: CDR1 SEHNR, CDR2 FQNEAQ (reference sequence). This CDR3 has 14 amino acids. The complete variable domain, with remaining parts taken from reference TRBV7-9 and TRBJ1-2, reads DTGVSQNPRHKITKRGQNVTFRCDPISEHNRLYWYRQTLGQGPEFLTYFQNEAQLEKSRLLSDRFSAERPKGSFSTLEIQRTEQGDSAMYLCASSLAGREGGYTFGSGTRLTVV.

Only one count was recorded for this clone. The CDR3 region has the DNA TGTGCCAGCAGTTATGACACTGAAGCTTTCTTT. Amino acids: CASSYDTEAFF. This rearrangement joins TRBV2 to TRBJ1-1; no clear D gene. The CDR3 spans 11 residues. Trimming pared 5 bases from V and 3 bases from J, leaving 4 bases between. The germline CDR1 and CDR2 sequences are SNHLY and FYNNEI. Full variable domain (remainder filled in from reference TRBV2 and TRBJ1-1): EPEVTQTPSHQVTQMGQEVILRCVPISNHLYFYWYRQILGQKVEFLVSFYNNEISEKSEIFDDQFSVERPDGSNFTLKIRSTKLEDSAMYFCASSYDTEAFFGQGTRLTVV.

The genes are TRBV15 and TRBJ1-5, with a possible D match to TRBD1 (5 bases). V was cut by 0 bases and J by 7 bases, with 19 bases left in between. The CDR3 has 17 residues. Per germline, CDR1 LNHNV and CDR2 YYDKDF (reference sequence). The CDR3 loop is CATSRDSGTPRDQPQHF. The CDR3, as DNA: TGTGCCACCAGCAGAGATTCGGGCACCCCGCGGGACCAGCCCCAGCATTTT.

V gene TRBV28 combines with J gene TRBJ1-2, with TRBD1 matching 7 bases. Germline V lookup: CDR1 MDHEN, CDR2 SYDVKM. This CDR3 has 17 residues. V gave up 6 bases and J gave up 1 base; unmatched junction bases: 14. The CDR3 protein is CASRSRAGGPNNYGYTF. In DNA, the CDR3 is TGTGCCAGCAGAAGTCGGGCAGGGGGTCCAAATAACTATGGCTACACCTTC.

V is TRBV5-1 and J is TRBJ1-3, with a weak D call TRBD1 (5 bases). Trimming removed 5 bases from V and 0 bases from J, with 9 bases in between. Germline CDR1 and CDR2: SGHRS and YFSETQ. The CDR3 consists of 14 residues. Here the CDR3 DNA reads TGCGCCAGCAGAGACCAGGGCTCTGGAAACACCATATATTTT. Encoded protein: CASRDQGSGNTIYF.

This clone was counted only a few times. The rearrangement joins TRBV21-1 to TRBJ1-5; TRBD1 reflects the table's D call only, with no check against the DNA. TRBV21-1 is reported as a pseudogene. The CDR3 totals 16 residues. The CDR3 loop is CASRKTGGYSNQPQHF. In DNA form, the CDR3 reads TGTGCCAGCAGGAAGACAGGGGGGTACAGCAATCAGCCCCAGCATTTT.

The chain links TRBV7-8 to TRBJ1-6, with a possible D match to TRBD1 (6 bases). This CDR3 has 15 amino acids. Germline-derived CDR1 and CDR2 are SGHVS and FQNEAQ. V lost 1 base and J 8 bases, leaving 12 bases between the germline ends. The CDR3, as DNA: TGTGCCAGCAGCTTAGTCCCCCAGGGGTATTCACCCCTCCACTTT. As protein: CASSLVPQGYSPLHF.

The rearrangement links TRBV11-3 to TRBJ2-3; TRBD1 is a possible D gene (5 bases). Germline V gene lookup returns CDR1 SGHNT and CDR2 YENEEA. Deletions cut 7 bases from V and 4 bases from J, with 9 bases between. The CDR3 is 12 amino acids. The CDR3 nucleotides are TGTGCCAGCACCTCGACAGCAGATACGCAGTATTTT. It is translated as CASTSTADTQYF. Variable domain in full (rest from reference TRBV11-3 and TRBJ2-3): EAGVVQSPRYKIIEKKQPVAFWCNPISGHNTLYWYLQNLGQGPELLIRYENEEAVDDSQLPKDRFSAERLKGVDSTLKIQPAELGDSAVYLCASTSTADTQYFGPGTRLTVL.

In its sample, this clone was seen once. The gene calls are TRBV11-3 and TRBJ1-5; TRBD1 agrees at 7 bases. Trimming took 5 bases from V and 6 from J; bases not matched to a gene: 10. CDR1 and CDR2 from the germline V gene are SGHNT and YENEEA. There are 15 residues in the CDR3. The CDR3 reads CASSESGTVGQPQHF. In nucleotides, the CDR3 is TGTGCCAGCAGCGAGTCCGGGACAGTTGGTCAGCCCCAGCATTTT.

The chain uses TRBV19 and TRBJ1-5, with TRBD1 matching 8 bases. Germline-derived CDR1 and CDR2 are LNHDA and SQIVND (reference sequence). V shed 4 bases, J shed 7 bases, and the junction held 9 bases outside the gene matches. This CDR3 is 15 amino acids long. The CDR3 DNA reads TGTGCCAGTAGTACCGGACAGGGATCCAGGCAGCCCCAGCATTTT. Amino acids: CASSTGQGSRQPQHF.

This chain uses TRBV4-2 with TRBJ1-2; D unclear. The V and J ends lost 7 bases and 2 bases respectively, with 17 bases between them. This CDR3 contains 15 residues. Germline CDR1 reads LGHNA; CDR2 reads YNFKEQ. The CDR3 loop is CASTEHEAENYGYTF. In nucleotides, the CDR3 is TGTGCCAGCACCGAACACGAAGCGGAGAACTATGGCTACACCTTC.

The rearrangement joins TRBV5-1 to TRBJ2-5; 7 bases are shared with TRBD2. The V segment lost 3 bases and the J segment 5 bases; nucleotides outside the gene matches: 7. Germline V gene sequence: CDR1 SGHRS, CDR2 YFSETQ. The CDR3 sequence is 14 residues long. As DNA, the CDR3 is TGCGCCAGCAGCTACGGCAGGGAGGGCGAGACCCAGTACTTC. This sequence encodes CASSYGREGETQYF.

The gene calls are TRBV30 and TRBJ1-2; 10 bases are shared with TRBD1. Unmatched junction bases numbered 8, after V lost 5 bases and J lost 5 bases. CDR3 size: 14 residues. Germline-derived CDR1 and CDR2 are GTSNPN and SVGIG (reference sequence). CDR3 sequence: CAWLSGTGVYGYTF. CDR3 nucleotide sequence: TGTGCCTGGTTGTCCGGGACAGGGGTTTATGGCTACACCTTC.

The chain joins TRBV10-3 to TRBJ2-2; TRBD2 is a possible D gene (6 bases). There are 14 residues in the CDR3. The germline gives CDR1 ENHRY, CDR2 SYGVKD. The V gene lost 2 bases and the J gene lost 5 bases, with 9 bases spanning the gap. The CDR3 reads CAISEATRTGELFF. The CDR3 DNA reads TGTGCCATCAGTGAGGCGACTAGGACCGGGGAGCTGTTTTTT.

This chain connects TRBV27 to TRBJ1-1; D is uncertain. The CDR3 has 13 amino acids. CDR1 is MNHEY, CDR2 SMNVEV, per germline (reference sequence). V was pared by 6 bases and J by 6 bases, with 14 bases between. CDR3 nucleotides: TGTGCCAGCAGGATAAGGAGGTGGGCTGAAGCTTTCTTT. This sequence encodes CASRIRRWAEAFF.

This chain links TRBV4-2 with TRBJ1-1; D may be TRBD1 (5 bases). This CDR3 spans 14 amino acids. CDR1 is LGHNA and CDR2 is YNFKEQ in the germline V gene. Trimming removed 3 bases from V and 4 bases from J, with 12 bases in between. CDR3 nucleotides: TGTGCCAGCAGCCATTTGGGGGGGGGCACTGAAGCTTTCTTT. Its protein is CASSHLGGGTEAFF.